This TCR beta chain was profiled in a study of blood T cell repertoires in COVID-19. Original processing methods: The authors estimated nucleated cell counts from reference gene primer amplification. Profiled with immunoSEQ multiplex PCR; TCRdb holds only in-frame clones, not every one. V and J calls and clone size are given by that table; D and trimming were obtained from the DNA. The sample carries roughly 200,000 clones, more than 80% recorded once. From germline, CDR1 is MDHEN and CDR2 SYDVKM. The CDR3 is 13 amino acids. V dropped 8 bases and J dropped 3; count of bases not matched to a gene: 6. Living in 24 US areas, the participants were between roughly 18 and 95 years of age.

The sequenced material came from PBMCs or T cells enriched from blood (not recorded which). The genes are TRBV28 and TRBJ1-2; TRBD1 agrees at 7 bases. The clonotype comes from a man between 35 and 55 years old who had recovered from COVID-19. CDR3 sequence (DNA): TGTGCCAGCCTCTTAACAGGGGACTATGGCTACACCTTC. It specifies CASLLTGDYGYTF.